The T cell receptor (beta chain) described here comes from a study of blood T cell repertoires in COVID-19. Study-wide context: Spain, Italy and the United States supplied samples that represented acute and convalescent COVID-19. PBMCs, B-cell-depleted T cells, or T cells were the source of the cDNA or gDNA that made up the material.

The germline gives CDR1 SGHRS, CDR2 YFSETQ. V was cut by 2 bases and J by 9 bases, with 14 bases left in between. This CDR3 has 13 residues. Assay: immunoSEQ multiplex PCR; the TCRdb copy retains only in-frame clones and omits some. The repertoire holds 150,000 to 200,000 clones, with 85% as singletons. This TCR came from a human donor with acute or convalescent COVID-19. The donor label of this sample is uncertain. Sample: peripheral blood. The J gene is TRBJ1-1, the V gene TRBV5-1; D gene ambiguous. The CDR3 coding sequence is TGCGCCAGCAGCTTCGGCGGAACTGGCCAAGCTTTCTTT. The encoded protein is CASSFGGTGQAFF.